These 31 T cell receptor beta chains came from one sample sequenced in a study of T-cell memory formation after mild COVID-19. MiXCR, applied by TCRdb to the 5' RACE reads, yields one record per CDR3 protein. The sample has roughly 51,000 distinct CDR3 sequences, 7.3% seen once. The sample was PBMCs or a T cell subset sorted from them (not recorded which). The receptors were gathered from a man younger than 30 who had mild COVID-19 (a few samples of this study predate the infection). Cell type and time point are not known.

This clonotype occurred a few times. The chain employs TRBV12-3 or TRBV12-4 and TRBJ1-1; 8 bases are a match to TRBD1. Trimming at V came to 5 bases and at J to 3 bases, leaving 8 bases not matched to a gene. The length of the CDR3 is 15 residues. The CDR3 bases are TGTGCCAGCAGTGAGGACAGGGTTGCGGACACTGAAGCTTTCTTT. Residues: CASSEDRVADTEAFF.

This clonotype appeared many times. The chain carries TRBV7-3 and TRBJ2-5, with no clear D. Per the germline V gene, CDR1 is SGHTA and CDR2 is FQGTGA. The CDR3 contains 13 residues. Trimming stripped 4 bases from V and 4 bases from J, with 10 bases between. This chain's CDR3 is CASSSHPLETQYF. In nucleotides, the CDR3 is TGTGCCAGCAGCTCCCACCCCTTAGAGACCCAGTACTTC.

This clonotype appeared a few times. V is TRBV18 and J is TRBJ1-4, with D perhaps TRBD1 (5 bases). Trimming left V 2 bases short and J 0 bases short, with 10 bases between. This CDR3 is built from 16 residues. The V gene's germline CDR1 is KGHSH and CDR2 LQKENI. The CDR3: CASSPMTDPTNEKLFF. The DNA of the CDR3 is TGTGCCAGCTCACCAATGACAGACCCAACTAATGAAAAACTGTTTTTT.

This clonotype was seen more than once but under ten times. V gene TRBV7-3 combines with J gene TRBJ2-3, with 8 bases lining up with TRBD2. V lost 4 bases, J lost 1 base, and 4 bases stayed unmatched. The CDR3 is made up of 15 amino acids. Germline loops: CDR1 SGHTA, CDR2 FQGTGA. The CDR3 nucleotides are TGTGCCAGCAGCTCCCAGCGGGGGCGCACAGATACGCAGTATTTT. Protein product: CASSSQRGRTDTQYF.

In its sample, this clonotype was seen many times. This chain connects TRBV20-1 to TRBJ2-7, with D perhaps TRBD1 (6 bases). CDR3 size: 15 residues. The V gene lost 2 bases and the J gene lost 3 bases, with 17 bases spanning the gap. CDR1 and CDR2 (germline): DFQATT, SNEGSKA (reference sequence). In DNA, the CDR3 is TGCAGTGCTAGAAAAGCCGACAGGACGGACTACGAGCAGTACTTC. Its translation: CSARKADRTDYEQYF.

This clonotype came up many times. The chain joins TRBV12-3 or TRBV12-4 to TRBJ2-5; D gene uncertain. CDR3 size: 13 residues. The V and J ends lost 2 bases and 3 bases respectively, with 7 bases between them. CDR3 in amino acids: CASSLLVKETQYF. The CDR3 DNA follows: TGTGCCAGCAGTTTACTTGTAAAAGAGACCCAGTACTTC.

This chain links TRBV12-3 or TRBV12-4 with TRBJ2-2; D ambiguous. This CDR3 comprises 16 residues. V gave up 7 bases and J gave up 2 bases, with 17 bases separating them. The CDR3 bases are TGTGCCAGCACACACCTTCGGAACATCAACACCGGGGAGCTGTTTTTT. Translating it yields CASTHLRNINTGELFF.

The genes are TRBV7-2 and TRBJ1-1, with D tentatively TRBD1 (6 bases). The CDR3 runs to 15 residues. V lost 3 bases and J lost 3, with 14 bases in between. CDR1 and CDR2 from the germline V gene are SGHTA and FQGNSA. In DNA, the CDR3 is TGTGCCAGCAGCTTCCAACCTACAGGGTACACTGAAGCTTTCTTT. Protein: CASSFQPTGYTEAFF.

V usage is TRBV9 and J usage is TRBJ2-3; D ambiguous. Trimming took off 0 bases at V and 5 bases at J, with 4 bases between the two ends. CDR3 length: 12 amino acids. The germline V gene encodes CDR1 SGDLS and CDR2 YYNGEE. CDR3 nucleotides: TGTGCCAGCAGCGTAGATAGAGATACGCAGTATTTT. This codes for CASSVDRDTQYF.

This clonotype was seen repeatedly, ten times or more. The chain is built from TRBV11-1 and TRBJ2-1; D perhaps matches TRBD1 (6 bases). Trimming cost V 5 bases and J 6 bases, with 14 bases left between them. Germline V gene lookup returns CDR1 SGHAT and CDR2 FQDESV (reference sequence). CDR3 length: 14 amino acids. CDR3 protein: CASSQIGTTNEQFF. CDR3 DNA: TGTGCCAGCAGCCAAATCGGGACAACCAATGAGCAGTTCTTC. Using reference TRBV11-1 and TRBJ2-1 for the parts outside the CDR3, the full variable domain is EAEVAQSPRYKITEKSQAVAFWCDPISGHATLYWYRQILGQGPELLVQFQDESVVDDSQLPKDRFSAERLKGVDSTLKIQPAELGDSAMYLCASSQIGTTNEQFFGPGTRLTVL.

This clonotype was detected only a few times. This chain joins TRBV7-9 and TRBJ2-7; maybe TRBD2 (5 bases). V was clipped by 6 bases and J by 5 bases, with 11 bases between them. The CDR3 extends over 12 amino acids. CDR1 is SEHNR, CDR2 FQNEAQ, per germline (reference sequence). This CDR3 reads CASSRGSDEQYV. In DNA form, the CDR3 reads TGTGCCAGCAGTCGGGGATCCGACGAGCAGTACGTC.

This chain uses TRBV20-1 with TRBJ2-1, with 9 bases that match TRBD2. V dropped 0 bases and J dropped 4; count of bases not matched to a gene: 7. CDR1 and CDR2 from the germline V gene are DFQATT and SNEGSKA (reference sequence). This CDR3 region has 16 residues. The CDR3 is CSARDGAGGAYNEQFF. DNA of the CDR3: TGCAGTGCTAGAGATGGAGCGGGGGGTGCTTACAATGAGCAGTTCTTC.

This clonotype was found a few times. This chain connects TRBV6-5 to TRBJ1-6, with D uncertain. The germline V and J ends were trimmed by 5 bases and 7 bases, with 6 bases remaining between them. Germline V gene lookup returns CDR1 MNHEY and CDR2 SVGAGI. The CDR3 runs to 12 residues. The CDR3 DNA follows: TGTGCCAGCAGTAACCCGAATTCACCCCTCCACTTT. Protein: CASSNPNSPLHF.

The gene calls are TRBV6-2 or TRBV6-3 and TRBJ2-7, with TRBD1 as a possible D gene (7 bases). The CDR3 extends over 14 amino acids. Per the germline V gene, CDR1 is MNHEY and CDR2 is SVGEGT. V gave up 5 bases and J gave up 4 bases, with 15 bases separating them. The CDR3 DNA follows: TGTGCCAGCAGTGCTGGGGGGACAGCGTACGAGCAGTACTTC. The encoded protein is CASSAGGTAYEQYF.

The chain employs TRBV7-2 and TRBJ1-2; a weak D match, TRBD1 (5 bases). The CDR3 contains 14 residues. V lost 1 base to trimming and J lost 8 bases, with 14 bases between them. Per germline, CDR1 SGHTA and CDR2 FQGNSA. This CDR3 is CASSLGRDGRGYTF. CDR3 nucleotide sequence: TGTGCCAGCAGCTTAGGAAGGGACGGCCGAGGCTACACCTTC.

J is TRBJ2-5 and V is TRBV10-3; D not certain. The CDR3 runs 13 residues. The germline gives CDR1 ENHRY, CDR2 SYGVKD. V lost 3 bases and J lost 4, with 9 bases in between. CDR3 amino acids: CAISEGTRETQYF. The CDR3 DNA is TGTGCCATCAGTGAAGGTACGCGAGAGACCCAGTACTTC.

This chain joins TRBV12-3 or TRBV12-4 and TRBJ1-1; 9 bases align to TRBD1. The V gene end was trimmed by 6 bases and the J gene end by 5 bases; junction bases not matched to a gene: 7. This CDR3 is built from 14 residues. DNA of the CDR3: TGTGCCAGCAGGCCAACAGGGGGCGAGACTGAAGCTTTCTTT. It translates to CASRPTGGETEAFF.

There are a few counts of this clonotype. This chain uses TRBV27 with TRBJ1-1; D possibly corresponds to TRBD1 (6 bases). The CDR3 consists of 14 residues. Germline CDR1 MNHEY, CDR2 SMNVEV (reference sequence). Trimming removed 3 bases from V and 4 bases from J, with 12 bases in between. The CDR3 spells CASSFRTQGTEAFF. DNA for the CDR3: TGTGCCAGCAGTTTCCGCACACAGGGCACTGAAGCTTTCTTT.

This clonotype was seen at least ten times. The CDR3 coding sequence is TGTGCCAGCAGCTTGAGCCCTTCCAGGTCCTACAATGAGCAGTTCTTC. It codes for CASSLSPSRSYNEQFF. V and J are TRBV7-2 and TRBJ2-1; D uncertain. This CDR3 has 16 amino acids. Trimming pared 3 bases from V and 1 base from J, leaving 13 bases between. Germline CDR1 is SGHTA and CDR2 is FQGNSA.

This sequence joins TRBV20-1 and TRBJ2-6; a possible D gene is TRBD1 (5 bases). The V end was cut by 0 bases, the J end by 1 base, with 13 bases between. This CDR3 comprises 17 residues. The germline V gene encodes CDR1 DFQATT and CDR2 SNEGSKA (reference sequence). This chain's CDR3 is CSARDWDQGSGANVLTF. The DNA of the CDR3 is TGCAGTGCTAGAGATTGGGATCAGGGATCTGGGGCCAACGTCCTGACTTTC.

The chain joins TRBV9 to TRBJ1-1, with no clear D. The CDR3 spans 16 residues. CDR1 and CDR2 from the germline V gene are SGDLS and YYNGEE. V was trimmed by 0 bases and J by 0 bases, leaving 12 bases between them. Here the CDR3 reads CASSVGTAGMNTEAFF. The CDR3 DNA sequence: TGTGCCAGCAGCGTAGGGACCGCGGGAATGAACACTGAAGCTTTCTTT. The variable domain in full, with the rest retrieved from reference TRBV9 and TRBJ1-1, is DSGVTQTPKHLITATGQRVTLRCSPRSGDLSVYWYQQSLDQGLQFLIQYYNGEERAKGNILERFSAQQFPDLHSELNLSSLELGDSALYFCASSVGTAGMNTEAFFGQGTRLTVV.

This clonotype came up a few times. The chain is built from TRBV7-9 and TRBJ1-2; unclear D gene. This CDR3 has 13 amino acids. The V gene's germline CDR1 is SEHNR and CDR2 FQNEAQ (reference sequence). Trimming shortened V by 9 bases and J by 7 bases, and 18 bases separated the two germline ends. CDR3 in amino acids: CASRTTGITGYTF. The DNA for the CDR3 is TGTGCCAGTAGAACCACTGGGATTACTGGCTACACCTTC.

CDR3 residues: CASSLGPAAYNEQFF. CDR3 nucleotides: TGTGCCAGCAGCTTAGGGCCAGCAGCCTACAATGAGCAGTTCTTC. This sequence joins TRBV7-9 and TRBJ2-1; D remains unclear. The CDR3 has 15 amino acids. Trimming took off 1 base at V and 2 bases at J, with 9 bases between the two ends. CDR1 and CDR2 from the germline V gene are SEHNR and FQNEAQ (reference sequence).

DNA for the CDR3: TGCAGTGCTCCTACCGCGACAGGGACCGGTGGCTACACCTTC. It codes for CSAPTATGTGGYTF. This sequence joins TRBV20-1 and TRBJ1-2; 7 bases map to TRBD1. Per the germline V gene, CDR1 is DFQATT and CDR2 is SNEGSKA (reference sequence). Trimming cost V 5 bases and J 7 bases; bases outside gene matches: 13. The CDR3 has 14 residues.

The genes are TRBV5-1 and TRBJ2-2; D gene unclear. Trimming removed 2 bases from V and 0 bases from J, with 8 bases in between. The CDR3 runs 15 residues. Germline V CDR1 and CDR2: SGHRS, YFSETQ. The CDR3 protein is CASSFNPANTGELFF. The CDR3 DNA is TGCGCCAGCAGCTTTAACCCGGCGAACACCGGGGAGCTGTTTTTT.

The chain employs TRBV20-1 and TRBJ1-1; D might be TRBD1 (6 bases). V was trimmed by 6 bases and J by 1 base, leaving 15 bases between them. Germline values: CDR1 DFQATT, CDR2 SNEGSKA (reference sequence). The CDR3 totals 14 residues. The CDR3: CSAPGQGGNTEAFF. The CDR3 nucleotides read TGCAGTGCCCCGGGCCAAGGGGGGAACACTGAAGCTTTCTTT.

This clonotype was observed at least ten times. J is TRBJ1-5 and V is TRBV2, with D perhaps TRBD1 (5 bases). V was shortened by 2 bases and J by 0 bases, with 20 bases between the two germline ends. The germline gives CDR1 SNHLY, CDR2 FYNNEI. This CDR3 has 19 residues. The CDR3 here is CASSESLRGLRASNQPQHF. CDR3 DNA: TGTGCCAGCAGTGAAAGTCTAAGGGGACTGAGAGCTAGCAATCAGCCCCAGCATTTT. The full variable domain, in which reference TRBV2 and TRBJ1-5 provide the parts outside the CDR3, is EPEVTQTPSHQVTQMGQEVILRCVPISNHLYFYWYRQILGQKVEFLVSFYNNEISEKSEIFDDQFSVERPDGSNFTLKIRSTKLEDSAMYFCASSESLRGLRASNQPQHFGDGTRLSIL.

The V gene is TRBV9, the J gene TRBJ2-3, with D unclear. CDR3 length equals 14 residues. V was clipped by 0 bases and J by 6 bases, with 11 bases between them. Germline CDR1 reads SGDLS; CDR2 reads YYNGEE. The CDR3 DNA reads TGTGCCAGCAGCGTAGTACCGGTCCCGGATACGCAGTATTTT. It yields the protein CASSVVPVPDTQYF.

This clonotype was seen a handful of times. The gene calls are TRBV5-1 and TRBJ2-1; no clear D gene. Germline V gives CDR1 SGHRS, CDR2 YFSETQ. Trimming pared 0 bases from V and 4 bases from J, leaving 17 bases between. This CDR3 has 17 residues. CDR3 residues: CASSLVRSTDVYNEQFF. CDR3 bases: TGCGCCAGCAGCTTGGTCCGTTCAACAGACGTGTACAATGAGCAGTTCTTC.

This clonotype was seen a few times. The V call is TRBV3-1, the J call TRBJ2-4; D gene uncertain. Germline values: CDR1 LGHDT, CDR2 YNNKEL (reference sequence). CDR3 size: 15 residues. The V end was cut by 1 base, the J end by 1 base, with 8 bases between. The CDR3 spells CASSQATPAKNIQYF. In DNA, the CDR3 is TGTGCCAGCAGCCAAGCAACACCTGCCAAAAACATTCAGTACTTC.

This clonotype has a count of ten or more. The chain joins TRBV27 to TRBJ2-1, with a weak D call TRBD2 (6 bases). Germline V gene lookup returns CDR1 MNHEY and CDR2 SMNVEV (reference sequence). The CDR3 is 17 amino acids. The V gene lost 0 bases and the J gene lost 0 bases, with 12 bases spanning the gap. The CDR3 here is CASSLSWAGSSYNEQFF. The DNA of the CDR3 is TGTGCCAGCAGTTTATCGTGGGCGGGGAGCTCCTACAATGAGCAGTTCTTC.